This T cell receptor (beta chain) was recovered during a study of CD8+CD57+ T cells in acquired aplastic anemia. Study-wide context: Across the sorted CD4+ and CD8+ cells, DNA amounts averaged approximately 3.1 ug. Findings and caveats of the study: Any difference that existed in CD8+ Simpson's diversity between patients and controls was not significant.

By flow cytometry, patients selected for sequencing had shown an expansion of CD8+CD57+ cells. Worth noting for this clonotype: Its antigen is as yet unknown.

The use of genomic DNA as template underpinned the TCR beta VDJ and CDR3 profiling. A single record per CDR3 protein comes from TCRdb applying MiXCR to the reads. Of under 350,000 distinct CDR3 sequences detected, under 60% appear once; the ten largest clones hold 1.3%. This CDR3 has 14 amino acids. V was cut by 1 base and J by 11 bases, with 14 bases left in between. The germline CDR1 and CDR2 sequences are LGHNA and YSLEER. Sample: sorted CD4+, CD8+, or CD8+CD57+ T cells (not recorded which) from PBMCs. The source is a human donor with aplastic anemia. The rearrangement joins TRBV4-3 to TRBJ1-4; D is unresolved. CDR3 residues: CASSQGIGSGKLFF. The CDR3 nucleotides are TGCGCCAGCAGCCAAGGGATAGGTTCGGGGAAACTGTTTTTT.